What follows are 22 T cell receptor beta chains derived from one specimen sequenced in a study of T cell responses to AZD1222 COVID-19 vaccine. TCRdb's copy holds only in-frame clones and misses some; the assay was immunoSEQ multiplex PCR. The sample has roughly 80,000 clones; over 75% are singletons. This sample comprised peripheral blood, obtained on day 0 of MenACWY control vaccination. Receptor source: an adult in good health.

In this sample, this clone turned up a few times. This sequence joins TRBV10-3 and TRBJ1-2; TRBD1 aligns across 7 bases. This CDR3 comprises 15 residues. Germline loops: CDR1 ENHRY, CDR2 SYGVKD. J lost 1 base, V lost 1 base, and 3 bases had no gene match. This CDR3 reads CAISEFNRGNYGYTF. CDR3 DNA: TGTGCCATCAGTGAGTTTAACAGGGGTAACTATGGCTACACCTTC.

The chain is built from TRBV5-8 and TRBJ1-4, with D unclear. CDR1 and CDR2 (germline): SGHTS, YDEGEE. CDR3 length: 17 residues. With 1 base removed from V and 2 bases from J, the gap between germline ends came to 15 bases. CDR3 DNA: TGTGCCAGCAGCTTGCGGCTCGGGGTCGGGACTAATGAAAAACTGTTTTTT. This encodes CASSLRLGVGTNEKLFF. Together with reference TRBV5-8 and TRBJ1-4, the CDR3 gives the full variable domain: EAGVTQSPTHLIKTRGQQATLRCSPISGHTSVYWYQQALGLGLQFLLWYDEGEERNRGNFPPRFSGRQFPNYSSELNVNALELEDSALYLCASSLRLGVGTNEKLFFGSGTQLSVL.

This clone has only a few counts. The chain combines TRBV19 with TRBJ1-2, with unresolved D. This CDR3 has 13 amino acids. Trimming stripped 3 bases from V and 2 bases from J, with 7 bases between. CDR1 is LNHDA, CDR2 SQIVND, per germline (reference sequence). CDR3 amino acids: CASSMWENYGYTF. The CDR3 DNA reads TGTGCCAGTAGTATGTGGGAGAACTATGGCTACACCTTC.

The CDR3 bases are TGTGCCAGCAGTCTACGGACAGGACGATTCTATGGCTACACCTTC. Its protein product is CASSLRTGRFYGYTF. The chain has TRBV6-6 and TRBJ1-2; TRBD1 matches at 7 bases. CDR1 and CDR2 (germline): MNHNY, SVGAGI (reference sequence). The CDR3 consists of 15 residues. Trimming cost V 5 bases and J 4 bases; bases outside gene matches: 10.

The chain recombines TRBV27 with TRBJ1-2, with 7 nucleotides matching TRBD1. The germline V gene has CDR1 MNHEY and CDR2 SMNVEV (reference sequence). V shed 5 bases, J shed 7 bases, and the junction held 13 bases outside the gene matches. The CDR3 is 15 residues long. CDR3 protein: CASSPTRGPLAGYTF. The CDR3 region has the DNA TGTGCCAGCAGTCCGACGAGGGGGCCTTTAGCTGGCTACACCTTC.

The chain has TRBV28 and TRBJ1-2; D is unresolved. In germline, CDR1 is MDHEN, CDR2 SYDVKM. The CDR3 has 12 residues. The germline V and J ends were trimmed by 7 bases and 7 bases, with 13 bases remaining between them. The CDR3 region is CASNELRVGYTF. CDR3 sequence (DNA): TGTGCCAGCAATGAATTGAGGGTTGGCTACACCTTC.

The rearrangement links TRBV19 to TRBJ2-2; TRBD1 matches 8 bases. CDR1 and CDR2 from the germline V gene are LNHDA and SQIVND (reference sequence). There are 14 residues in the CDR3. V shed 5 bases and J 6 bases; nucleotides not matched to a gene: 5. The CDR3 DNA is TGTGCCAGTAGTTCGGGACAGGAGGCCGGGGAGCTGTTTTTT. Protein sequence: CASSSGQEAGELFF.

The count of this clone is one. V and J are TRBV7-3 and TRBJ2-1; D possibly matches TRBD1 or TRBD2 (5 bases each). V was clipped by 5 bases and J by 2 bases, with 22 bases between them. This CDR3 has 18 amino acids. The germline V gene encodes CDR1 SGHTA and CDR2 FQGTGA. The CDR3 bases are TGTGCCAGCAGCCCTTCCCCCTCGACCGGGACGACCTACAATGAGCAGTTCTTC. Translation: CASSPSPSTGTTYNEQFF.

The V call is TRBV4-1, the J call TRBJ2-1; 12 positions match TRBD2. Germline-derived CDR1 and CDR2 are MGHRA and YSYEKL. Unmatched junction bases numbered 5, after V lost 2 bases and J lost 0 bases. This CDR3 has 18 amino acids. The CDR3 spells CASSQRLAGVSSYNEQFF. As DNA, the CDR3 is TGCGCCAGCAGCCAACGACTAGCGGGGGTCAGCTCCTACAATGAGCAGTTCTTC.

CDR3 bases: TGTGCCAGTAGTATTAGCAGGAACCAGGGGGGTACGCAGTATTTT. Its translation is CASSISRNQGGTQYF. The genes are TRBV19 and TRBJ2-3; D might be TRBD1 (7 bases). Germline assignment: CDR1 LNHDA and CDR2 SQIVND (reference sequence). The V end lost 3 bases, the J end lost 8 bases, and 18 bases lay between the germline ends. CDR3 length equals 15 residues.

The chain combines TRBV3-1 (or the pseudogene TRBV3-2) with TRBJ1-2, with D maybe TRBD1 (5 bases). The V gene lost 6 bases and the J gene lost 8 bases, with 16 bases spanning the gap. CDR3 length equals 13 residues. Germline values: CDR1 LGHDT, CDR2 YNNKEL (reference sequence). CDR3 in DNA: TGTGCCAGCAGAGGAACCAGGGTGCGAGGCTACACCTTC. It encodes CASRGTRVRGYTF.

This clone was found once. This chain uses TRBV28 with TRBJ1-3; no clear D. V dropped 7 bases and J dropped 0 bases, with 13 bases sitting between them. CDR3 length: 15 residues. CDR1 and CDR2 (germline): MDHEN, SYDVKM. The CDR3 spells CASTLTQGSGNTIYF. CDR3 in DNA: TGTGCCAGCACTCTAACGCAAGGCTCTGGAAACACCATATATTTT.

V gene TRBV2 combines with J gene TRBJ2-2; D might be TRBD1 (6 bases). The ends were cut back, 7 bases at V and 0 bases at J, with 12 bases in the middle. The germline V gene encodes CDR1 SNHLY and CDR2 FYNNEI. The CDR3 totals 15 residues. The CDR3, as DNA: TGTGCCAGCAATGGAGGACAGACGAACACCGGGGAGCTGTTTTTT. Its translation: CASNGGQTNTGELFF.

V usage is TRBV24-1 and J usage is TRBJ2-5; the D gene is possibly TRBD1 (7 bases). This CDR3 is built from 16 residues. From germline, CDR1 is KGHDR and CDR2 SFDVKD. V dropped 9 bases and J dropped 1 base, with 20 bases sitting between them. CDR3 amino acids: CATQAWGQGGQETQYF. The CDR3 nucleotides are TGTGCCACCCAGGCATGGGGGCAGGGGGGCCAAGAGACCCAGTACTTC.

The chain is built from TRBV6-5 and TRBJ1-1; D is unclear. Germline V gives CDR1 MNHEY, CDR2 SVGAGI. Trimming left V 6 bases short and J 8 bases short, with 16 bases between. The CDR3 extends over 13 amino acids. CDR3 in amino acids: CASSSMSQLEAFF. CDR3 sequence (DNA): TGTGCCAGCAGCTCCATGAGTCAACTGGAAGCTTTCTTT.

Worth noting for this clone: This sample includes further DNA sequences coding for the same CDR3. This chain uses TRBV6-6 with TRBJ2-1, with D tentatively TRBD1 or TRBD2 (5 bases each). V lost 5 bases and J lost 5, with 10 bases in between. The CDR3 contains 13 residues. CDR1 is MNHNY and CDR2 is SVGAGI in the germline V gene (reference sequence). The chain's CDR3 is CASSRGPNNEQFF. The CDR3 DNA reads TGTGCCAGCAGTCGGGGACCAAACAATGAGCAGTTCTTC.

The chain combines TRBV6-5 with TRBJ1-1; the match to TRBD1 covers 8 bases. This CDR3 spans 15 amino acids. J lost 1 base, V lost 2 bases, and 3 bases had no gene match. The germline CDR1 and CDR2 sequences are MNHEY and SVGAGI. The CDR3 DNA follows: TGTGCCAGCAGTTACCCCGGACAGGGGAACACTGAAGCTTTCTTT. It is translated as CASSYPGQGNTEAFF.

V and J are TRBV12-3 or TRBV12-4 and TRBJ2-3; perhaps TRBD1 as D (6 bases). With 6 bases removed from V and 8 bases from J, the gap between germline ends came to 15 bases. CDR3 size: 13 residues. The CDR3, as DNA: TGTGCCAGCAGCGGACAGCATGTAGGTACGCAGTATTTT. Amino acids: CASSGQHVGTQYF.

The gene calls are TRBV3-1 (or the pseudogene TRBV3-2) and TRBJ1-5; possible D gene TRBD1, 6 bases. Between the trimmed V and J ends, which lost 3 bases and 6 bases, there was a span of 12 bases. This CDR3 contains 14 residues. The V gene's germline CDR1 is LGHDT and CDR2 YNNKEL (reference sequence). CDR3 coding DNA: TGTGCCAGCAGCCAGGGACACGGGAGTCAGCCCCAGCATTTT. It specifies CASSQGHGSQPQHF.

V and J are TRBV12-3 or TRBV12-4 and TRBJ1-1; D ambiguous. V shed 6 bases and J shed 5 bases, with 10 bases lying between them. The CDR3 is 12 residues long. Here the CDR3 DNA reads TGTGCCAGCAGCCCTTTGGGGACTGAAGCTTTCTTT. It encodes CASSPLGTEAFF.

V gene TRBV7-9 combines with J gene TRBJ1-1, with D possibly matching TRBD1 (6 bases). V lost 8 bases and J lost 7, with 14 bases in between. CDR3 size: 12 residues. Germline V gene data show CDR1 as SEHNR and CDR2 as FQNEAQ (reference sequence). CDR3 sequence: CASDAGVGEAFF. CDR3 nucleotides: TGTGCCAGCGATGCAGGGGTTGGTGAAGCTTTCTTT.

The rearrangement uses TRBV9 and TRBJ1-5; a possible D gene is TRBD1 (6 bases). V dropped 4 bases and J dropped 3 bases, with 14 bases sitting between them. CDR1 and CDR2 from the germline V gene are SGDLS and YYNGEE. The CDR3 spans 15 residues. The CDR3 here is CASSSQGNSNQPQHF. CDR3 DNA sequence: TGTGCCAGCAGCTCACAGGGAAACTCCAATCAGCCCCAGCATTTT.